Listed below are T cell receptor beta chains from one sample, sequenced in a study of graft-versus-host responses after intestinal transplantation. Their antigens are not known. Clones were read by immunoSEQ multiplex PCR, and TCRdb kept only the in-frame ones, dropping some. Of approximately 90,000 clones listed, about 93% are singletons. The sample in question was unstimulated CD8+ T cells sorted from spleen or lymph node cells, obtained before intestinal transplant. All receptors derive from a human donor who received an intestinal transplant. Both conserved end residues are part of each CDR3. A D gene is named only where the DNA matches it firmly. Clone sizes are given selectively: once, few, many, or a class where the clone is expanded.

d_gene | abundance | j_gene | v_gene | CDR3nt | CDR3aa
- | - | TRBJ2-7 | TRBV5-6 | TGTGCCAGCAGCATAGTACACCACCTAAACTACGAGCAGTACTTC | CASSIVHHLNYEQYF
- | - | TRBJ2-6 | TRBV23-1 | TGCGCCAGCAGTCAATCGACTATGGGGCGGAACTCTGGGGCCAACGTCCTGACTTTC | CASSQSTMGRNSGANVLTF
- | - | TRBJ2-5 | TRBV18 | TGTGCCAGCTCACCCCCCCCTCTCCCGGAAGACCAAGAGACCCAGTACTTC | CASSPPPLPEDQETQYF
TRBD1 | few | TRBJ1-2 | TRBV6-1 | TGTGCCAGCAGTGAGGTTCAAGGGGGCTCCTATGGCTACACCTTC | CASSEVQGGSYGYTF
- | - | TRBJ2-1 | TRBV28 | TGTGCCAGCAGCCTCGGGACCAATGGGGAGCAGTTCTTC | CASSLGTNGEQFF
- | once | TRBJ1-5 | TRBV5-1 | TGCGCCAGCAGCTTCTCCCGGTTGAGGGCCGCCACCCGCCTGAATCAGCCCCAGCATTTT | CASSFSRLRAATRLNQPQHF
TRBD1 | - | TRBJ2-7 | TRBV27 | TGTGCCAGCGGACCCCGGGACAGGGATTTGGGGGAGCAGTACTTC | CASGPRDRDLGEQYF
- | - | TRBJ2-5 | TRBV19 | TGTGCCAGTAGCATTGGTCCCGGTCAAGAGACCCAGTACTTC | CASSIGPGQETQYF
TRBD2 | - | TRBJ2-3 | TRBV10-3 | TGTGCCACCCGATGGCTAGCGAAGGGAGGGGACACAGATACGCAGTATTTT | CATRWLAKGGDTDTQYF
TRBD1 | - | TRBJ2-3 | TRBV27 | TGTGCCAGCAGTTCCGGGACAGGGATTTCAGATACGCAGTATTTT | CASSSGTGISDTQYF
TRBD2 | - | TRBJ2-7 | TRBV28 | TGTGCCAGCAGTTTACTAGCGGGACTTTCCTACGAGCAGTACTTC | CASSLLAGLSYEQYF
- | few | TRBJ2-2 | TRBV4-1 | TGCGCCAGCAGCCAAGATGCTGGGTATACCGGGGAGCTGTTTTTT | CASSQDAGYTGELFF
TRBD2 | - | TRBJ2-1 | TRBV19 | TGTGCCAGTAGTATGTCGACTGGGCTAGCGGGGTATTTACCGGACAATGAGCAGTTCTTC | CASSMSTGLAGYLPDNEQFF
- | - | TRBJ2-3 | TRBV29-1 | TGCAGCGTGGACCCTACTAGTTTCGGCACAGATACGCAGTATTTT | CSVDPTSFGTDTQYF
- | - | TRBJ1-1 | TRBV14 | TGTGCCAGCAGTATTCTCGGCCACATGGTGTCGGAAGCTTTCTTT | CASSILGHMVSEAFF
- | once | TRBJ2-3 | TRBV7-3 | TGTGCCAGCAGCTTATTTGCGGTAGTCCCGACAGATACGCAGTATTTT | CASSLFAVVPTDTQYF
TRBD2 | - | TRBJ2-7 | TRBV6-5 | TGTGCCAGCAGGCCGGGACTAGCGGTCTACGAGCAGTACTTC | CASRPGLAVYEQYF
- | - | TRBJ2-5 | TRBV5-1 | TGCGCCAGCAGCTTGGAGGGAGTCCACTCCCAAGAGACCCAGTACTTC | CASSLEGVHSQETQYF
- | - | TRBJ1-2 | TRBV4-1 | TGCGCCAGCAGCCAAGCACAGAGTCCCTTAAGCTACACCTTC | CASSQAQSPLSYTF
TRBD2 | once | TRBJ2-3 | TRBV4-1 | TGCGCCAGCAGCCCGGGGGGATCTTACACAGATACGCAGTATTTT | CASSPGGSYTDTQYF
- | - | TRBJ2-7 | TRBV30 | TGTGCCTGGTCGTTTGGGCTCTCCTACGAGCAGTACTTC | CAWSFGLSYEQYF
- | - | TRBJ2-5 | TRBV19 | TGTGCCAGTAGCCCTTTGTGGGGAGAGACCCAGTACTTC | CASSPLWGETQYF
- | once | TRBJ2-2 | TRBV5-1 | TGCGCCAGCAGCTTGCACGGGGGAGGCACCGGGGAGCTGTTTTTT | CASSLHGGGTGELFF
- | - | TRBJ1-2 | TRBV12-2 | TGTGCAAGTCGCTTAGAGACCACTAACTATGGCTACACCTTC | CASRLETTNYGYTF
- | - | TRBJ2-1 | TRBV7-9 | TGTGCCAGCAGCACCGCCCCAGAGCAGTTCTTC | CASSTAPEQFF
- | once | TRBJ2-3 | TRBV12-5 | TGTGCTAGTGGTTTGGGGGGGAGCACAGATACGCAGTATTTT | CASGLGGSTDTQYF
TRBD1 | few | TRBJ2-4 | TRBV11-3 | TGTGCCAGCAGCTCGGGGCACAGGGGATTAGCCAAAAACATTCAGTACTTC | CASSSGHRGLAKNIQYF
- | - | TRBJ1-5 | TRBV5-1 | TGCGCCAGCAGCCAACAGACGCTTACCCCCTATGAAAGAATATGTCAGCCCCAGCATTTT | CASSQQTLTPYERICQPQHF
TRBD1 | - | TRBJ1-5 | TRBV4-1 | TGCGCCAGCAGCCAAGATCGAGTCAGGGGGCGCTTTCAGCCCCAGCATTTT | CASSQDRVRGRFQPQHF
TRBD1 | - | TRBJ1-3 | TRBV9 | TGTGCCAGCAGCGTAACAGGGGATGGAAACACCATATATTTT | CASSVTGDGNTIYF
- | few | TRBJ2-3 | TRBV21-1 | TGTGCCAGCAGCAAAGCCATAGACCAAACTGATACGCAGTATTTT | CASSKAIDQTDTQYF
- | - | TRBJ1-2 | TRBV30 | TGTGCCTGGAGTGTACGGTCAGCATCTAACTATGGCTACACCTTC | CAWSVRSASNYGYTF
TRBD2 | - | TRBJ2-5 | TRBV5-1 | TGCGCCAGCAGCCCGCTAGCGGGAGAGCACGCGACCCAAGAGACCCAGTACTTC | CASSPLAGEHATQETQYF
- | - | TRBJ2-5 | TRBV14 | TGTGCCAGCAGCCCGAGCGAAACCCAGTACTTC | CASSPSETQYF
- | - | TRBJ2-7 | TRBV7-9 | TGTGCCAGCAGCCGTACCGGGACCCCGTCCTACGAGCAGTACTTC | CASSRTGTPSYEQYF
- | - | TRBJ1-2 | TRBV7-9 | TGTGCCAGCAGCTTAGCGGAGCTGGATGGCTACACCTTC | CASSLAELDGYTF
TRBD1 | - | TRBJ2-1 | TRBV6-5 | TGTGCCAGCAGTCACGGGACAGGGTACTACAATGAGCAGTTCTTC | CASSHGTGYYNEQFF
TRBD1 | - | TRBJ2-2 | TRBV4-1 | TGCGCCAGCAGCCAAGGACAGGGTGTAACCGGGGAGCTGTTTTTT | CASSQGQGVTGELFF
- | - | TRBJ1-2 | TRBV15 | TGTGCCACCAGCAACGCAACAGGGTATGATGGCTACACCTTC | CATSNATGYDGYTF
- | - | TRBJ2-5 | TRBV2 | TGTGCCAGCAGCGAAGCGCTTCCCCGGGGGCCGTACCAAGAGACCCAGTACTTC | CASSEALPRGPYQETQYF
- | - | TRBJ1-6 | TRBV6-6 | TGTGCCAGTGGGTCACCCCTCCACTTT | CASGSPLHF
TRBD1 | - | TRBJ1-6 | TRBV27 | TGTGCCAGCAGTTGGGACAGAAGCTCCTATAATTCACCCCTCCACTTT | CASSWDRSSYNSPLHF
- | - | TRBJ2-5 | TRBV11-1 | TGTGCCAGCAGCCGAATAAACCAGGCTGGCGGGGAGACCCAGTACTTC | CASSRINQAGGETQYF
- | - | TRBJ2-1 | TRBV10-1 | TGCGCCAGCAGTAGTATCCCGGACTGGGGAGAAACCTCCTACAATGAGCAGTTCTTC | CASSSIPDWGETSYNEQFF
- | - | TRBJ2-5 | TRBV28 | TGTGCCAGCAGTTCACGGATCCAAGAGACCCAGTACTTC | CASSSRIQETQYF
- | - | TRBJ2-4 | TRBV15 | TGTGCCACCAGTAATCAGGGAAACTTAAACATTCAGTACTTC | CATSNQGNLNIQYF
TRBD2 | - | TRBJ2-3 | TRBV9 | TGTGCCAGCAGCGCAACTAGCGCTGATACGCAGTATTTT | CASSATSADTQYF
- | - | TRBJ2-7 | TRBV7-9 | TGTGCCAGCAGCTTAGTCCTCGAGCAGTACTTC | CASSLVLEQYF
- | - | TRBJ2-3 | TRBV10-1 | TGCGCCAGCAGTGAGTCGGATCAGCTGTCCGGCACAGATACGCAGTATTTT | CASSESDQLSGTDTQYF
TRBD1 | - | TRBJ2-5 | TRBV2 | TGTGCCAGCCAGGGACAGAGCATCCAAGAGACCCAGTACTTC | CASQGQSIQETQYF
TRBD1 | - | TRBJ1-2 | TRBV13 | TGTGCCAGCCACCTACAGGGGCAGGTTGGGGGCTACACCTTC | CASHLQGQVGGYTF
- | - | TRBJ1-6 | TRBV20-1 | TGCAGTGCTAGGTCCTCACCCCTCCACTTT | CSARSSPLHF
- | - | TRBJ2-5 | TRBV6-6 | TGTGCCAGCAGTGGCCCTAGACAAGAGACCCAGTACTTC | CASSGPRQETQYF